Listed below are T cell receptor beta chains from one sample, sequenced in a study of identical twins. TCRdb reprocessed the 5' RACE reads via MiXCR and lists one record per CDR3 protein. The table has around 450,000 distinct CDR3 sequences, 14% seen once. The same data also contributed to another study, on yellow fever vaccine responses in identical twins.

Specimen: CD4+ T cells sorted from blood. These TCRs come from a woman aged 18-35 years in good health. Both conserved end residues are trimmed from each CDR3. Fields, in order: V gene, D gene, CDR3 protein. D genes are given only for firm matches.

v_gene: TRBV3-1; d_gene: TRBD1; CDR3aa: ASSLGTGITDTQY
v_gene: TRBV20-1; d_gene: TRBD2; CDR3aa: SASKLAGGRQETQY
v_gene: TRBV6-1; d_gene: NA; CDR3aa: ASRRDAGGQETQY
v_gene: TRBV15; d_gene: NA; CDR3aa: ATSRDDTGELF
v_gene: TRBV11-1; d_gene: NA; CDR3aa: ASSFFAGPPYSNQPQH
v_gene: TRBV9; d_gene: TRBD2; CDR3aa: ASSVVPSGGTDTQY
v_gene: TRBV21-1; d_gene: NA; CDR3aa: ASSKALVGQAAKNIQY
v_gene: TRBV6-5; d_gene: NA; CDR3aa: ASSYTQGGRGNYEQY
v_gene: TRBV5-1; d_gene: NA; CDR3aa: ASSLSFGQGTYEQY
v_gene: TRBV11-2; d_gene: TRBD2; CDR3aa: ASSLVGASGGNRETQY
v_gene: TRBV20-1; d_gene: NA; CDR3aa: SARVPGYGKNIQY
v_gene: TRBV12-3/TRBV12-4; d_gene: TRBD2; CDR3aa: ASSWTSGGSGTDTQY
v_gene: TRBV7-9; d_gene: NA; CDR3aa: ASSLDPKETQY
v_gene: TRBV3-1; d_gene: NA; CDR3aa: ASSQVSTGNMDTQY
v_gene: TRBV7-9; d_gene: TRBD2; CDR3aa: ASSPSGRVYEQY
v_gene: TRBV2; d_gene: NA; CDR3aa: ASRLRGNYGYT
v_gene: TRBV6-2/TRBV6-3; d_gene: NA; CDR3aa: ASSVHEGRITGFSYNEQF
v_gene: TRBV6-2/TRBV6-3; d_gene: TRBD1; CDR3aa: ASRKDRGEYEQY
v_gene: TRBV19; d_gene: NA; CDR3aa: ASSIGVPSGSPF
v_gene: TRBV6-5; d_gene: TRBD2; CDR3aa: ASSYSGLAGDPDTQY
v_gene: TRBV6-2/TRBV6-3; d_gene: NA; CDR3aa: ASRDLDSHLSYEQY
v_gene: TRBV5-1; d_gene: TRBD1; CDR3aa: ASSWTAPGQGAYEQY
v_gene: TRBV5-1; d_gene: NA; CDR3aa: ASRRDVYQETQY
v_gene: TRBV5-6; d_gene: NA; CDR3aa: ASSRGRYTGELF
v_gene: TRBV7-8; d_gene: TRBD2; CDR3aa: ASSWGLAGLNTQY
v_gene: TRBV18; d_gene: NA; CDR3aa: ASSPPMTTRNEQF
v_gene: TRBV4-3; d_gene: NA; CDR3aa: ASSQDVGSYEQY
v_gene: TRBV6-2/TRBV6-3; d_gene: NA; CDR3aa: ASSPRSQWGVSYEQY
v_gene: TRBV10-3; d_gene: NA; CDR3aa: AIRAANTGELF
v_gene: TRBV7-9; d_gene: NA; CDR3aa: ASSPSGSNQPQH
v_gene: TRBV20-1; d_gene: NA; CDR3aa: SVGVGGANTEAF
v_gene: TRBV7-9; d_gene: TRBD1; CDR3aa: ASSPGQGLGANVLT
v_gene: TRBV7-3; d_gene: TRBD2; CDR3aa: ASSLKGTAGGLRYPSFTDTQY
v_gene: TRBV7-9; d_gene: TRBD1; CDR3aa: ASSFRTGPDFDLLH
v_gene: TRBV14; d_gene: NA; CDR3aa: ASSGQYNGELF
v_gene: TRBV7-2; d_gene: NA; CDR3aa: ASSPDFSTNEKLF
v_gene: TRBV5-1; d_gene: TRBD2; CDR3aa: ASSPELAFSYEQY
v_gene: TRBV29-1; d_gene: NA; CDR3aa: SVLEHGTDTQY
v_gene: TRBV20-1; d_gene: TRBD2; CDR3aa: SALPGLAPETQY
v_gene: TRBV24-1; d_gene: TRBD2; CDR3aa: ATSDLPSGPSTDTQY
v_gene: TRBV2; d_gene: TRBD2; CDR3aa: ASSYSGTSGNLQY
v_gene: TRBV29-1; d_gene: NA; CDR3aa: SAFLPGRASYEQY
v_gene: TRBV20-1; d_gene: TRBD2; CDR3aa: SARASGRSIEQF
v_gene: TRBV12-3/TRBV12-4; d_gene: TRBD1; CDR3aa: ASSYRGLSSPLH